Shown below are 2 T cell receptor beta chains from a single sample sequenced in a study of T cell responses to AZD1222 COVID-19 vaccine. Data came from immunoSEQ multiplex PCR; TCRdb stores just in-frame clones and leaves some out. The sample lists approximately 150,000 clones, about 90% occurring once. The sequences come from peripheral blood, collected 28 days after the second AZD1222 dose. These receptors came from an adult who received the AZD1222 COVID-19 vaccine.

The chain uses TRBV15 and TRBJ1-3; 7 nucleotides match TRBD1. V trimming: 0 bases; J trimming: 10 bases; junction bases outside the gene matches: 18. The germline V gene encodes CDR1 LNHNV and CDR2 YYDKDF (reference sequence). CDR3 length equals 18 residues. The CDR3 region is CATSRETWTGDPGSTIYF. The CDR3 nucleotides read TGTGCCACCAGCAGAGAAACTTGGACAGGAGACCCTGGATCGACCATATATTTT.

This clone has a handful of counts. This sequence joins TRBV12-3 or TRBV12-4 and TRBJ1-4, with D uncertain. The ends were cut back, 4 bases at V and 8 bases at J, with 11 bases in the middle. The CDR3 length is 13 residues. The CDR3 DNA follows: TGTGCCAGCAGTTATATGGGGAGGGAAAAACTGTTTTTT. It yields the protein CASSYMGREKLFF.